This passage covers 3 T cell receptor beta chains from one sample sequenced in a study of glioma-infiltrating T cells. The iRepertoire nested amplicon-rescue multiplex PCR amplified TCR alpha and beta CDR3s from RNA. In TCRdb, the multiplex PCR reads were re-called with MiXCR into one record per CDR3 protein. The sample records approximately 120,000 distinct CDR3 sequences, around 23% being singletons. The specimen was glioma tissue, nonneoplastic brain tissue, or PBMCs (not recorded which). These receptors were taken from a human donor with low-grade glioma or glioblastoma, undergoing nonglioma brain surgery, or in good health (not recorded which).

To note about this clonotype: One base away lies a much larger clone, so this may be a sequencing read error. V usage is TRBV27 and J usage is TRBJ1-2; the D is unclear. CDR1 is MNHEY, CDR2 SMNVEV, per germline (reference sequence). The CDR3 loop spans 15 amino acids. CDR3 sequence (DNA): TGTGCCATCAGTGACCGTACGATGAAGGACTATGGCTACACCTTC. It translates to CAISDRTMKDYGYTF.

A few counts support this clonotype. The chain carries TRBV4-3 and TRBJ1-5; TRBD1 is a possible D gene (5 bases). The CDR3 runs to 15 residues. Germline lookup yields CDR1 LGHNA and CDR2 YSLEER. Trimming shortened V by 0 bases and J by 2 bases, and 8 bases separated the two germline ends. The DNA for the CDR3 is TGCGCCAGCAGCCAAGAGTCCAGGGGCAATCAGCCCCAGCATTTT. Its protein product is CASSQESRGNQPQHF.

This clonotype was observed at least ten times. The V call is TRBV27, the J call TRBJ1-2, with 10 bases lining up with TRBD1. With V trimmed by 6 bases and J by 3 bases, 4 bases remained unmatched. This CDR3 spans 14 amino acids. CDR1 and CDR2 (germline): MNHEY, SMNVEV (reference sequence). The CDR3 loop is CASRRGTGDYGYTF. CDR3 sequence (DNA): TGTGCCAGCAGACGAGGGACAGGGGACTATGGCTACACCTTC.